This TCR beta chain originates from a study of CD8 T cells in Susac syndrome (dated by TCRdb to between 2017 and 2020). In terms of the full investigation: Among the sequenced Susac syndrome patients, more than five had clinically active disease and roughly 8 were in clinical remission. Susac syndrome patients were therapy-naive, on corticosteroids (some also receiving IVIg), or on IVIg alone at blood withdrawal. Repertoire sequencing was used to test whether CD8+ T cell activation and differentiation in Susac syndrome was antigen driven. What the research found in general, with its limitations: The CD4+ T cell repertoire of patients with Susac syndrome showed no detectable clonal expansion. The TCR sequencing and HLA analysis was acknowledged to have included a relatively small number of individuals.

V and J lose 5 bases and 5 bases, and a span of 15 bases separates them. The germline V gene sets CDR1 to SGHTA and CDR2 to FQGNSA. The CDR3 starts with the cysteine, ends with the phenylalanine, and has 14 residues. Only CDR3 DNA is held: 42 bases, read in frame from base 1. High-throughput TCR beta sequencing profiled peripheral blood CD8+ and CD4+ T cells from healthy donors, Susac syndrome patients and multiple sclerosis patients. The Susac syndrome patients fulfilled recently defined diagnostic criteria for either definite or probable disease. Bulk CD8+ and CD4+ T cells were purified by magnetic negative isolation, while CD8+ TEMRA cells were enriched using FACS. Blood was drawn into EDTA tubes, processed within 24 hours, and PBMCs were isolated by density gradient centrifugation. PBMCs destined for TCR sequencing were cryopreserved in liquid nitrogen and later thawed in a 37 °C water bath. Purity of sorted or isolated CD4+, CD8+ and CD8+ TEMRA cells was at least 90%.

Concerning this clonotype: Its antigen remains unidentified. Per-base quality was not reported, and no clone a single base away is much larger than it.

RNA was extracted using the RNeasy kit, and about 0.5 to 1 ug of the RNA was reverse transcribed with random hexamers. The immunoSEQ multiplex PCR assay, covering 54 Vbeta and 13 Jbeta segments, was used to amplify TCR beta CDR3 regions. To correct PCR amplification bias, a synthetic template baseline was used for both primer optimization and computational correction. The published analysis was carried out like this. Reads were annotated to V, D and J genes according to IMGT and were analyzed with immunoSEQ Analyzer, with only productive sequences retained. Clonality was computed as one minus Shannon entropy normalized by log2 of the number of productive unique sequences. Public and private clones were assessed among the 100 most prevalent clones of each patient and control. A clone was defined as Susac-specific if it was absent from the healthy and MS cohorts, from 1052 published viral clones and from other ImmuneACCESS disease sequences. TCRdb trimmed the raw reads at Q25, called clones with MiXCR and kept productive beta chains. Identical CDR3 protein sequences are pooled into one entry, listed with their most common genes and DNA. TCRdb's processing, not the authors' own work, is the source of the V and J calls. Within this sample are around 200,000 distinct CDR3 sequences, with almost 96% of them counted one time only. The ten largest make up 0.098% of the sample.

Sequenced sample: CD4+ T cells from PBMCs. The chain joins TRBV7-2 to TRBJ2-5; the D gene remains uncertain. This sequence originates from a human donor with Susac syndrome. The DNA is TGTGCCAGCAGCACCCCCCAGCTGGCGGAGACCCAGTACTTC. This translates into CASSTPQLAETQYF.